These 19 T cell receptor beta chains were sequenced from one sample in a study of PD-1 blockade in mismatch repair-deficient tumors. This table comes from immunoSEQ multiplex PCR, and its TCRdb copy is limited to in-frame clones, with some not included. This table holds approximately 110,000 clones, 70% to 80% found once. Sequenced material: peripheral blood, taken 60 weeks after starting pembrolizumab. The source is an adult with mismatch repair-deficient cancer.

V gene TRBV30 combines with J gene TRBJ2-3; tentatively, D is TRBD2 (6 bases). The CDR3 sequence is 13 residues long. Trimming took off 3 bases at V and 0 bases at J, with 7 bases between the two ends. Germline V CDR1 and CDR2: GTSNPN, SVGIG (reference sequence). CDR3 in amino acids: CAWRAGSTDTQYF. CDR3 DNA: TGTGCCTGGAGGGCGGGGAGCACAGATACGCAGTATTTT. The whole variable domain, remainder taken from reference TRBV30 and TRBJ2-3, is SQTIHQWPATLVQPVGSPLSLECTVEGTSNPNLYWYRQAAGRGLQLLFYSVGIGQISSEVPQNLSASRPQDRQFILSSKKLLLSDSGFYLCAWRAGSTDTQYFGPGTRLTVL.

The V and J genes are TRBV29-1 and TRBJ1-1; the match to TRBD1 covers 8 bases. Looked up from germline, CDR1 is SQVTM and CDR2 is ANQGSEA. The trim removed 4 bases at V and 4 bases at J, leaving 11 bases unmatched. The CDR3 contains 15 residues. The CDR3 sequence is CSVGFPGGSVTEAFF. CDR3 sequence (DNA): TGCAGCGTTGGGTTTCCAGGGGGCTCAGTCACTGAAGCTTTCTTT.

The chain recombines TRBV19 with TRBJ1-1, with 7 nucleotides matching TRBD1. V gave up 6 bases and J gave up 6 bases; unmatched junction bases: 7. This CDR3 comprises 13 residues. The germline V gene encodes CDR1 LNHDA and CDR2 SQIVND (reference sequence). The CDR3 reads CASRGQVTAEAFF. CDR3 nucleotides: TGTGCCAGTAGAGGACAGGTTACGGCTGAAGCTTTCTTT.

The chain links TRBV6-5 to TRBJ2-7; 10 positions agree with TRBD2. V lost 5 bases and J lost 3; bases outside the gene matches: 7. This CDR3 contains 15 residues. Germline CDR1 MNHEY, CDR2 SVGAGI. In DNA, the CDR3 is TGTGCCAGCAGTCAAGGACTAGCGGTAAACTACGAGCAGTACTTC. It specifies CASSQGLAVNYEQYF.

The chain uses TRBV30 and TRBJ2-1, with no clear D. Looked up from germline, CDR1 is GTSNPN and CDR2 is SVGIG (reference sequence). Trimming left V 0 bases short and J 1 base short, with 10 bases between. This CDR3 is 15 amino acids long. In DNA form, the CDR3 reads TGTGCCTGGAGTGTAGCGACCCTTTCCTACAATGAGCAGTTCTTC. Encoded protein: CAWSVATLSYNEQFF.

V is TRBV18 and J is TRBJ1-1, with a tentative D call TRBD1 (5 bases). This CDR3 is built from 14 residues. Trimming stripped 5 bases from V and 1 base from J, with 11 bases between. CDR1 is KGHSH and CDR2 is LQKENI in the germline V gene. CDR3 in amino acids: CASSRAGENTEAFF. The CDR3 bases are TGTGCCAGCTCAAGGGCGGGGGAGAACACTGAAGCTTTCTTT.

This rearrangement joins TRBV11-3 to TRBJ2-3; 11 positions agree with TRBD2. Germline CDR1 and CDR2: SGHNT and YENEEA. The CDR3 has 16 residues. Trimming at V came to 3 bases and at J to 6 bases, leaving 8 bases not matched to a gene. In DNA, the CDR3 is TGTGCCAGCAGCTTTGGGCTAGCGGGAGGATTGGATACGCAGTATTTT. Its protein product is CASSFGLAGGLDTQYF.

The chain has TRBV6-1 and TRBJ1-3, with 8 bases aligning to TRBD1. Trimming at V came to 0 bases and at J to 4 bases, leaving 5 bases not matched to a gene. The CDR3 sequence is 16 residues long. In germline, CDR1 is MNHNS, CDR2 SASEGT. CDR3 loop: CASSEAGQGAGNTIYF. Written as DNA, the CDR3 is TGTGCCAGCAGTGAAGCTGGGCAGGGGGCAGGAAACACCATATATTTT.

V usage is TRBV13 and J usage is TRBJ2-1; TRBD2 is a possible D gene (6 bases). The CDR3 runs to 11 residues. Germline V gene lookup returns CDR1 PRHDT and CDR2 FYEKMQ (reference sequence). V lost 5 bases and J 9 bases, leaving 8 bases between the germline ends. CDR3 bases: TGTGCCAGCAGCGGGGACTCTGAGCAGTTCTTC. Translating gives CASSGDSEQFF.

V is TRBV7-8 and J is TRBJ2-5; D perhaps matches TRBD1 (6 bases). Germline V gene lookup returns CDR1 SGHVS and CDR2 FQNEAQ. V shed 1 base and J shed 5 bases, with 11 bases lying between them. The CDR3 spans 14 residues. The DNA of the CDR3 is TGTGCCAGCAGCTTAGAAACAGGGATGGAGACCCAGTACTTC. Translated, it gives CASSLETGMETQYF.

Here the CDR3 DNA reads TGTGCCTGGAGTGTACCGGCAGGACCCCAGCATTTT. Amino acid sequence: CAWSVPAGPQHF. The J gene is TRBJ1-5, the V gene TRBV30; D is uncertain. The CDR3 covers 12 residues. The V end was cut by 0 bases, the J end by 10 bases, with 10 bases between. Germline V gives CDR1 GTSNPN, CDR2 SVGIG (reference sequence).

This clone has more than one count but fewer than ten. The genes are TRBV27 and TRBJ2-4; 9 bases are shared with TRBD2. V shed 5 bases and J 11 bases; nucleotides not matched to a gene: 7. Germline V gene data show CDR1 as MNHEY and CDR2 as SMNVEV (reference sequence). The CDR3 runs 13 residues. This CDR3 reads CASSEGLAGLQYF. In DNA, the CDR3 is TGTGCCAGCAGTGAAGGCCTAGCGGGACTTCAGTACTTC.

By share, this clone counts as medium-sized. The chain employs TRBV6-1 and TRBJ1-2; no reliable D call. From germline, CDR1 is MNHNS and CDR2 SASEGT. With 2 bases removed from V and 3 bases from J, the gap between germline ends came to 13 bases. The CDR3 runs 15 residues. In DNA, the CDR3 is TGTGCCAGCAGTGAAAAACACCGGAGTTACTATGGCTACACCTTC. Protein sequence: CASSEKHRSYYGYTF.

V gene TRBV6-6 combines with J gene TRBJ2-7, with D perhaps TRBD1 (6 bases). V gave up 0 bases and J gave up 3 bases, with 15 bases separating them. CDR3 length: 16 amino acids. From germline, CDR1 is MNHNY and CDR2 SVGAGI (reference sequence). The CDR3, as DNA: TGTGCCAGCAGTTACTCAGGCTACCAGGGACACTACGAGCAGTACTTC. The encoded protein is CASSYSGYQGHYEQYF.

The genes are TRBV7-2 and TRBJ2-3; D is unclear. The CDR3 sequence is 12 residues long. Germline loops: CDR1 SGHTA, CDR2 FQGNSA. Trimming left V 0 bases short and J 4 bases short, with 2 bases between. Here the CDR3 DNA reads TGTGCCAGCAGCTTAGCGGCAGATACGCAGTATTTT. The encoded protein is CASSLAADTQYF.

The chain is built from TRBV29-1 and TRBJ1-2, with unresolved D. Trimming pared 5 bases from V and 8 bases from J, leaving 9 bases between. The CDR3 runs 10 residues. Germline V gives CDR1 SQVTM, CDR2 ANQGSEA. The CDR3 nucleotides read TGCAGCGTTCAGACACAGGGCTACACCTTC. Protein sequence: CSVQTQGYTF.

This chain links TRBV10-2 with TRBJ2-3, with 12 nucleotides matching TRBD2. V shed 5 bases, J shed 0 bases, and the junction held 6 bases outside the gene matches. CDR1 and CDR2 (germline): WSHSY, SAAADI. This CDR3 comprises 17 residues. In DNA form, the CDR3 reads TGCGCCAGCAGTCTGACTAGCGGGAGAGCTAGCACAGATACGCAGTATTTT. This translates into CASSLTSGRASTDTQYF.

This chain uses TRBV7-9 with TRBJ2-2, with 10 bases identical to TRBD1. Germline values: CDR1 SEHNR, CDR2 FQNEAQ (reference sequence). There are 16 residues in the CDR3. V shed 7 bases and J 6 bases; nucleotides not matched to a gene: 11. The CDR3 spells CASILKGQGPPGELFF. The CDR3 bases are TGTGCCAGCATCCTCAAGGGACAGGGGCCCCCCGGGGAGCTGTTTTTT.

The chain has TRBV4-1 and TRBJ2-7, with TRBD2 matching over 11 bases. The CDR3 contains 18 residues. The germline V gene has CDR1 MGHRA and CDR2 YSYEKL. J lost 5 bases, V lost 4 bases, and 16 bases had no gene match. In DNA, the CDR3 is TGCGCCAGCAGCCCGGAACTAGCGGGAGTTTCCAAAGAAGACGAGCAGTACTTC. Amino acid sequence: CASSPELAGVSKEDEQYF.